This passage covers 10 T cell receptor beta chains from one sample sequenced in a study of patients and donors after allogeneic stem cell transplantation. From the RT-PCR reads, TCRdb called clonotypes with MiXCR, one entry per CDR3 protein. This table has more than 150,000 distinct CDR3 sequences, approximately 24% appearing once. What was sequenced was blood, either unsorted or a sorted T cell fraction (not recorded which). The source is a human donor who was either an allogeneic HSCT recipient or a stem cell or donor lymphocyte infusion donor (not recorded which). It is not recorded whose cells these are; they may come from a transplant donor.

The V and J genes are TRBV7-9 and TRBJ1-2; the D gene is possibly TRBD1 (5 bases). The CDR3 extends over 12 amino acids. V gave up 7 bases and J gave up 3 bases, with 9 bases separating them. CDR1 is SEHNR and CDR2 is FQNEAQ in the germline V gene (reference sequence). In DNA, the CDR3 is TGTGCCAGCACAGCGGGACACTATGGCTACACCTTC. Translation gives CASTAGHYGYTF.

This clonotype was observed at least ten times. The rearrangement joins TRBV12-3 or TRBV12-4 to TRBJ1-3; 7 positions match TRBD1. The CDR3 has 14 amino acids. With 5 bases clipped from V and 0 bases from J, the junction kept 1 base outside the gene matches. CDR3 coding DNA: TGTGCCAGCAGTCCAGGGGGCTCTGGAAACACCATATATTTT. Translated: CASSPGGSGNTIYF.

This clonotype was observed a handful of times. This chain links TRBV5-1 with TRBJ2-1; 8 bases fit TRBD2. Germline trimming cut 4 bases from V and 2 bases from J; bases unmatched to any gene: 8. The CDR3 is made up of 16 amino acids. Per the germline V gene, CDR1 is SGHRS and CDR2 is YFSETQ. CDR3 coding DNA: TGCGCCAGCAGCGGCACAAGCGGGAGCCCCTACAATGAGCAGTTCTTC. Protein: CASSGTSGSPYNEQFF.

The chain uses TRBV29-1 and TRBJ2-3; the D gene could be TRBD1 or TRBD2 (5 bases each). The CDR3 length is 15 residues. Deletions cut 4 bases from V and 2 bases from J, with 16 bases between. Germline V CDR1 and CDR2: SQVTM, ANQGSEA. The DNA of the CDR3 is TGCAGCGTTGTTTCGGGGCTCGTTAACACAGATACGCAGTATTTT. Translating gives CSVVSGLVNTDTQYF.

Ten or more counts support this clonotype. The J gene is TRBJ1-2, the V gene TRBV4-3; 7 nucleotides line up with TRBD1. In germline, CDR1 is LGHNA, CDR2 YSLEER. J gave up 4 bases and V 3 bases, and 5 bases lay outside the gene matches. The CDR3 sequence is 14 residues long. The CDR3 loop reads CASSHTGEGYGYTF. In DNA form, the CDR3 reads TGCGCCAGCAGCCATACAGGGGAAGGCTATGGCTACACCTTC.

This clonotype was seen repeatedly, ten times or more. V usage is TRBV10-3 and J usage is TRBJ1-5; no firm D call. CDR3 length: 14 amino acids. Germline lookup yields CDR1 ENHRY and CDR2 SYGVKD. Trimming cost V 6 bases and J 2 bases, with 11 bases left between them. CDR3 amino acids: CAISQNPGNQPQHF. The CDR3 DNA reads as TGTGCCATCAGCCAGAATCCCGGCAATCAGCCCCAGCATTTT.

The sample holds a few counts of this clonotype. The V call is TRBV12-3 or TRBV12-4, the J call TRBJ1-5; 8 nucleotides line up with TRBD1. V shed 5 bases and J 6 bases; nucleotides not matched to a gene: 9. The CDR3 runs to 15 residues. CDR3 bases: TGTGCCAGCAGTCCGAGCGGACAGGGCAGTCAGCCCCAGCATTTT. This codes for CASSPSGQGSQPQHF.

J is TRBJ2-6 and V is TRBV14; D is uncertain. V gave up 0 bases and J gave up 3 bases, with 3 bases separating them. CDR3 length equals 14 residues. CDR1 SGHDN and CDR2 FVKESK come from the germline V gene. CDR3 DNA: TGTGCCAGCAGCCAAGAACGTGGGGCCAACGTCCTGACTTTC. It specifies CASSQERGANVLTF.

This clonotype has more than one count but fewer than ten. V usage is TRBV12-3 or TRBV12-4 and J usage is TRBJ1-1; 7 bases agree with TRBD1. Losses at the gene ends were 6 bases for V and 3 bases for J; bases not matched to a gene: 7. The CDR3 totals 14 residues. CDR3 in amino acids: CASSRTGTDTEAFF. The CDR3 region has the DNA TGTGCCAGCAGCCGAACCGGGACAGACACTGAAGCTTTCTTT.

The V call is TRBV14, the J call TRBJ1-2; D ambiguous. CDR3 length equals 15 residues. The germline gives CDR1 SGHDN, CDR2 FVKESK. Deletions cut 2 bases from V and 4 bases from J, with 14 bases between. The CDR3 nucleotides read TGTGCCAGCAGCCAAAGAACGAAAGGGATCTATGGCTACACCTTC. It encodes CASSQRTKGIYGYTF.